The following is a T cell receptor (beta chain) sequence with its context. The antigen is undetermined. This sample was included in a study of cytomegalovirus exposure and HLA in healthy donors. Study results and caveats: Further analysis, carried out later, found HLA-associated TCR beta chains more clonally expanded than equally common other chains. Information on immune exposure was restricted to one variable (CMV serostatus). Altogether, 150 to 200 TCR beta chains were recorded as cytomegalovirus-associated. Reportedly, a later analysis found an Asian-associated ancestry cluster had fewer N-insertions than the roughly 700-donor mean.

Both 60 Vbeta primers and 13 Jbeta primers went into the PCR. TCRdb's copy holds only in-frame clones and misses some; the assay was immunoSEQ multiplex PCR. The table includes 150,000 to 200,000 clones, around three quarters detected once. This CDR3 comprises 15 residues. Germline assignment: CDR1 MDHEN and CDR2 SYDVKM. The receptor comes from a male donor in good health and CMV-seronegative. What was sequenced was PBMCs. The V gene is TRBV28, the J gene TRBJ2-5; TRBD1 agrees at 9 bases. The J call is uncertain, as TRBJ2-7 better fits the DNA end. The CDR3 sequence: CASRPATGGRHEQYF. CDR3 bases: TGTGCCAGCAGACCCGCTACAGGGGGCCGGCACGAGCAGTACTTC.